The rows below give T cell receptor beta chains drawn from one sample of a study of T-cell reconstitution after alpha-beta-depleted transplantation in children. TCRdb re-called the PCR reads with MiXCR, one entry per CDR3 protein. The repertoire includes around 250,000 distinct CDR3 sequences, almost 10% of them detected once, and 10% sits in the top ten. The sample consisted of PBMCs from the stem cell graft donor, taken from the stem cell graft. These receptors all come from a human donor who donated a stem cell graft to a child with SCID. The CDR3 runs from the conserved cysteine through the conserved F or W. D genes are given only for firm matches. Size tells how often a clone was seen (once, few, many) or the class of an expanded clone, and some rows leave it out.

clone size	D gene	V gene	J gene	CDR3 protein	CDR3 DNA
many	.	TRBV29-1	TRBJ2-1	CSVEEYSPYNEQFF	TGCAGCGTTGAAGAGTATTCCCCCTACAATGAGCAGTTCTTC
few	.	TRBV4-1	TRBJ2-7	CASSQDGPRTFTSYEQYF	TGCGCCAGCAGCCAAGATGGCCCAAGGACATTCACCTCCTACGAGCAGTACTTC
.	TRBD1	TRBV12-3/TRBV12-4	TRBJ1-6	CASSPTGTGSRPLHF	TGTGCCAGCAGTCCAACCGGGACAGGGAGTAGACCCCTCCACTTT
few	.	TRBV20-1	TRBJ2-7	CSALRGYSYEQYF	TGCAGTGCGCTCCGGGGGTACTCCTACGAGCAGTACTTC
few	.	TRBV10-2	TRBJ2-3	CAGVSPRGTQYF	TGCGCCGGAGTGTCTCCGCGCGGTACGCAGTATTTT
many	TRBD1	TRBV12-3/TRBV12-4	TRBJ2-1	CASSRGLGSYNEQFF	TGTGCCAGCAGTAGGGGGCTGGGATCCTACAATGAGCAGTTCTTC
few	.	TRBV6-2/TRBV6-3	TRBJ2-1	CASRLVGSRYNEQFF	TGTGCCAGCAGGCTTGTAGGTAGTCGATACAATGAGCAGTTCTTC
few	.	TRBV4-2	TRBJ2-1	CASSQDLRKEQFF	TGTGCCAGCAGCCAAGATTTGAGGAAAGAGCAGTTCTTC
many	TRBD1	TRBV25-1	TRBJ2-1	CASSEYSRGQGEQFF	TGTGCCAGCAGTGAATATAGCAGGGGGCAAGGCGAGCAGTTCTTC
.	.	TRBV12-3/TRBV12-4	TRBJ1-2	CASSLKNYGYTF	TGTGCCAGCAGTTTAAAGAACTATGGCTACACCTTC
.	.	TRBV20-1	TRBJ2-7	CSANEGGVEQYF	TGCAGTGCTAATGAGGGGGGTGTCGAGCAGTACTTC
many	TRBD1	TRBV3-1	TRBJ2-5	CASSQGAGGTQYF	TGTGCCAGCAGCCAAGGGGCAGGGGGAACCCAGTACTTC
many	TRBD2	TRBV3-1	TRBJ2-3	CASSQDFPGGTSDTQYF	TGTGCCAGCAGCCAAGATTTTCCGGGGGGGACCTCAGATACGCAGTATTTT
.	.	TRBV18	TRBJ1-6	CASSPGSTYNSPLHF	TGTGCCAGCTCACCGGGCAGCACCTATAATTCACCCCTCCACTTT
.	.	TRBV25-1	TRBJ2-6	CASSTPDSGANVLTF	TGTGCCAGCAGTACCCCTGACTCTGGGGCCAACGTCCTGACTTTC
few	.	TRBV7-9	TRBJ1-2	CASSILTGVTYGYTF	TGTGCCAGCAGCATTCTGACAGGCGTTACCTATGGCTACACCTTC
many	.	TRBV3-1	TRBJ1-6	CASSQGLQNSPLHF	TGTGCCAGCAGCCAGGGACTCCAAAATTCACCCCTCCACTTT
few	.	TRBV18	TRBJ2-2	CASSPIFTGELFF	TGTGCCAGCTCACCAATTTTCACCGGGGAGCTGTTTTTT
many	.	TRBV7-6	TRBJ2-2	CAVVDTGELFF	TGTGCCGTCGTTGACACCGGGGAGCTGTTTTTT
many	.	TRBV5-1	TRBJ2-1	CASSSDGNEQFF	TGCGCCAGCAGCTCCGATGGTAATGAGCAGTTCTTC
many	.	TRBV27	TRBJ2-2	CASSLGSGGELFF	TGTGCCAGCAGTTTAGGTAGCGGCGGGGAGCTGTTTTTT
.	.	TRBV5-1	TRBJ1-1	CASSLSGVATEAFF	TGCGCCAGCAGCTTGTCAGGGGTAGCCACTGAAGCTTTCTTT
few	.	TRBV12-3/TRBV12-4	TRBJ2-7	CASRKLDGEYYEQYF	TGTGCCAGCAGAAAGCTGGACGGGGAGTACTACGAGCAGTACTTC
.	TRBD2	TRBV12-5	TRBJ2-5	CASAGGETQYF	TGTGCTAGCGCGGGAGGAGAGACCCAGTACTTC
many	TRBD2	TRBV20-1	TRBJ2-1	CSATSSGVGNEQFF	TGCAGTGCCACCTCTAGCGGGGTCGGGAATGAGCAGTTCTTC
.	.	TRBV6-5	TRBJ1-1	CASRNTGQGTEAFF	TGTGCCAGCAGAAACACAGGGCAGGGGACTGAAGCTTTCTTT
.	.	TRBV12-3/TRBV12-4	TRBJ2-7	CASSLTGRIYEQYF	TGTGCCAGCAGTTTGACTGGACGGATCTACGAGCAGTACTTC
.	.	TRBV7-2	TRBJ2-3	CASSPLAGNHTDTQYF	TGTGCCAGCAGCCCCCTCGCTGGTAACCACACAGATACGCAGTATTTT
once	TRBD1	TRBV7-8	TRBJ1-6	CASSLVGQESSYNSPLHF	TGTGCCAGCAGCTTAGTGGGACAGGAAAGCTCCTATAATTCACCCCTCCACTTT
few	TRBD1	TRBV4-1	TRBJ2-7	CASSLRDRGLDEQYF	TGCGCCAGCAGTCTAAGGGACAGGGGGCTCGACGAGCAGTACTTC
many	TRBD2	TRBV4-1	TRBJ2-1	CASSPRLAGGLDEQFF	TGCGCCAGCAGCCCACGACTAGCGGGGGGCCTCGATGAGCAGTTCTTC
.	TRBD2	TRBV12-3/TRBV12-4	TRBJ2-1	CASSQLAGGLSEQFF	TGTGCCAGCAGTCAACTAGCGGGGGGGCTAAGTGAGCAGTTCTTC
.	.	TRBV25-1	TRBJ1-4	CASRRNNEKLFF	TGTGCCAGCAGACGGAATAATGAAAAACTGTTTTTT
few	.	TRBV10-3	TRBJ2-3	CAISTQGFTDTQYF	TGTGCCATCAGTACACAGGGATTCACAGATACGCAGTATTTT
.	.	TRBV2	TRBJ2-6	CAIPGLSGANVLTF	TGTGCCATCCCTGGGCTTTCTGGGGCCAACGTCCTGACTTTC
many	.	TRBV9	TRBJ1-6	CASSVTGSDNSPLHF	TGTGCCAGCAGCGTTACAGGGAGCGATAATTCACCCCTCCACTTT
many	.	TRBV5-1	TRBJ2-3	CASSKDRYTDTQYF	TGCGCCAGCAGCAAGGACAGATACACAGATACGCAGTATTTT
few	TRBD1	TRBV6-1	TRBJ1-1	CAGKLRGLNTEAFF	TGTGCCGGCAAGCTCAGGGGGCTGAACACTGAAGCTTTCTTT
few	.	TRBV5-1	TRBJ1-1	CASSLFSALNTEAFF	TGCGCCAGCAGCTTGTTTAGCGCGTTGAACACTGAAGCTTTCTTT
.	.	TRBV14	TRBJ2-2	CASSPSAGGTGELFF	TGTGCCAGCAGTCCTAGTGCCGGGGGCACCGGGGAGCTGTTTTTT
.	TRBD2	TRBV9	TRBJ2-1	CASSVVLSGVDEQFF	TGTGCCAGCAGCGTAGTTCTAAGCGGGGTCGATGAGCAGTTCTTC
many	TRBD1	TRBV6-1	TRBJ2-5	CASSEEFRDRTGNRETQYF	TGTGCCAGCAGTGAAGAATTTCGGGACAGGACAGGGAATCGGGAGACCCAGTACTTC
few	TRBD1	TRBV5-1	TRBJ1-5	CASSLGTGGPQPQHF	TGCGCCAGCAGCTTGGGAACAGGGGGCCCTCAGCCCCAGCATTTT
few	.	TRBV5-1	TRBJ2-7	CASSLGQVIYEQYF	TGCGCCAGCAGCTTGGGACAGGTCATCTACGAGCAGTACTTC
.	TRBD1	TRBV7-6	TRBJ2-7	CASSSGQGSSYEQYF	TGTGCCAGCAGCTCGGGACAGGGATCCTCCTACGAGCAGTACTTC
.	.	TRBV7-6	TRBJ2-5	CASSLGETGAQYF	TGTGCCAGCAGCTTAGGGGAAACCGGGGCCCAGTACTTC
few	.	TRBV12-3/TRBV12-4	TRBJ2-2	CASSPAGATGELFF	TGTGCCAGCAGTCCCGCCGGGGCCACCGGGGAGCTGTTTTTT
few	TRBD2	TRBV10-3	TRBJ2-7	CAISESNGLADYEQYF	TGTGCCATCAGTGAGTCGAACGGACTAGCGGATTACGAGCAGTACTTC
many	TRBD1	TRBV27	TRBJ1-2	CASSSGTGTGPRYNYGYTF	TGTGCCAGCAGTTCGGGGACCGGGACAGGGCCACGCTATAACTATGGCTACACCTTC
.	.	TRBV12-5	TRBJ2-7	CASGLSLRSYEQYF	TGTGCTAGTGGTTTATCCCTCCGCTCCTACGAGCAGTACTTC
.	.	TRBV15	TRBJ2-1	CATSRVFYEQFF	TGTGCCACCAGCAGAGTGTTTTATGAGCAGTTCTTC
.	.	TRBV24-1	TRBJ2-3	CATSDPRTDSTDTQYF	TGTGCCACCAGTGACCCTCGGACAGACAGCACAGATACGCAGTATTTT
.	TRBD1	TRBV12-3/TRBV12-4	TRBJ1-5	CASSEYQGAGQPQHF	TGTGCCAGCAGTGAATATCAGGGGGCTGGACAGCCCCAGCATTTT
.	TRBD2	TRBV5-1	TRBJ2-3	CASSFGGGDSTDTQYF	TGCGCCAGCAGCTTCGGCGGGGGGGATAGCACAGATACGCAGTATTTT
.	TRBD1	TRBV5-1	TRBJ2-2	CASSQDLGQGNTGELFF	TGCGCCAGCAGCCAAGATTTGGGACAGGGAAACACCGGGGAGCTGTTTTTT
.	TRBD2	TRBV7-8	TRBJ2-7	CASSLGGFYDEQYF	TGTGCCAGCAGCTTGGGAGGGTTTTACGACGAGCAGTACTTC
few	TRBD2	TRBV12-5	TRBJ2-3	CASAQTSGRTDTQYF	TGTGCTAGTGCCCAGACTAGCGGGCGCACAGATACGCAGTATTTT
.	.	TRBV10-3	TRBJ2-1	CAISESAAVAYNEQFF	TGTGCCATCAGTGAGTCGGCGGCAGTTGCCTACAATGAGCAGTTCTTC
.	TRBD2	TRBV5-6	TRBJ2-1	CASSYLGGGAVNEQFF	TGTGCCAGCAGCTACCTTGGCGGGGGGGCCGTCAATGAGCAGTTCTTC